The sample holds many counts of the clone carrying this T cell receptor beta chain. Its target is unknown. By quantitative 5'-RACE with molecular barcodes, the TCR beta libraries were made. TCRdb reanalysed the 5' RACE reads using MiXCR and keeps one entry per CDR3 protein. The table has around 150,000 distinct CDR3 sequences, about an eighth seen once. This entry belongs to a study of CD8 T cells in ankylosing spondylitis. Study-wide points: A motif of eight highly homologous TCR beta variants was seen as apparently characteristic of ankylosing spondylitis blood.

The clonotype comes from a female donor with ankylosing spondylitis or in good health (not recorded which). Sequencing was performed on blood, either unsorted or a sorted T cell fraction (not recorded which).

CDR3 bases: TGCAGTGCGCGGGACAGTCTTAACTATGGCTACACCTTC. Amino acid sequence: CSARDSLNYGYTF. The J gene is TRBJ1-2, the V gene TRBV20-1, with 7 bases identical to TRBD1. The V gene's germline CDR1 is DFQATT and CDR2 SNEGSKA (reference sequence). The CDR3 runs to 13 residues. Losses at the gene ends were 6 bases for V and 1 base for J; bases not matched to a gene: 5.